A selection of T cell receptor beta chains follows, all from one sample in a study of T cells in Graves' hyperthyroidism and ophthalmopathy. TCRdb fed the multiplex PCR reads into MiXCR, producing one record per CDR3 protein. The sample has roughly 330,000 distinct CDR3 sequences, 16% seen once; the top ten hold 33%. The specimen sequenced was blood. The receptor set was obtained from a young man with Graves' hyperthyroidism. CDR3s include the opening cysteine and the closing phenylalanine or tryptophan. D genes are given only for firm matches. Not every row has a clone size; where given, it reads once, few, many or a size class.

j_call clone_size d_call v_call cdr3_aa cdr3_nt
TRBJ1-1 many TRBD1 TRBV19 CASTGTENTEAFF TGTGCCAGTACCGGGACAGAGAACACTGAAGCTTTCTTT
TRBJ2-1 many TRBD2 TRBV14 CASSQDSGGRKYEQFF TGTGCCAGCAGCCAAGATAGCGGCGGGAGGAAGTATGAGCAGTTCTTC
TRBJ2-1 few - TRBV19 CASSIAGRPWYNEQFF TGTGCCAGTAGTATAGCGGGACGTCCCTGGTACAATGAGCAGTTCTTC
TRBJ2-7 many - TRBV7-9 CASSFRGGEQYF TGTGCCAGCAGCTTCAGGGGCGGCGAGCAGTACTTC
TRBJ2-5 few TRBD2 TRBV27 CASSFSAGVVETQYF TGTGCCAGCAGCTTCTCAGCGGGAGTGGTAGAGACCCAGTACTTC
TRBJ2-7 - - TRBV20-1 CSVGFHEQYF TGCAGCGTGGGGTTCCACGAGCAGTACTTC
TRBJ2-5 many TRBD2 TRBV30 CASRRGLAAETQYF TGTGCCTCCCGGCGGGGACTAGCAGCAGAGACCCAGTACTTC
TRBJ2-1 many - TRBV20-1 CSAAQTSVKQFF TGCAGTGCCGCACAGACTAGTGTTAAGCAGTTCTTC
TRBJ2-7 - - TRBV7-9 CASSLDQHEQYF TGTGCCAGCAGCCTAGACCAGCACGAGCAGTACTTC
TRBJ1-2 - TRBD1 TRBV7-8 CASSSGQGYYGYTF TGTGCCAGCAGCTCGGGACAGGGGTACTATGGCTACACCTTC
TRBJ2-7 - TRBD2 TRBV20-1 CSATASGSSYEQYF TGCAGTGCTACCGCTAGCGGCAGCTCTTACGAGCAGTACTTC
TRBJ1-5 many TRBD1 TRBV28 CASSPTGQGDQPQHF TGTGCCAGCAGTCCTACCGGACAGGGCGATCAGCCCCAGCATTTT
TRBJ1-2 - - TRBV28 CATWGRNYGYTF TGTGCTACCTGGGGTCGGAACTATGGCTACACCTTC
TRBJ2-5 few TRBD2 TRBV20-1 CSARRASGSETQYF TGCAGTGCTAGGCGGGCTAGCGGGAGCGAGACCCAGTACTTC
TRBJ2-3 few - TRBV7-3 CASSLLQGTDTQYF TGTGCCAGCAGCTTGTTGCAGGGCACAGATACGCAGTATTTT
TRBJ2-5 - - TRBV9 CASSVGPLLRRRSQETQYF TGTGCCAGCAGCGTAGGTCCCCTGCTGCGACGGAGAAGCCAAGAGACCCAGTACTTC
TRBJ2-2 - TRBD2 TRBV9 CASSARTSGNTGELFF TGTGCCAGCAGCGCCCGGACTAGCGGGAACACCGGGGAGCTGTTCTTT
TRBJ2-7 few - TRBV11-2 CASSLGFGQYEQYF TGTGCCAGCAGCTTAGGTTTCGGACAGTACGAGCAGTACTTC
TRBJ2-5 - - TRBV20-1 CSAEPSSETQYF TGCAGTGCTGAGCCCTCTTCAGAGACCCAGTACTTC
TRBJ2-7 many - TRBV20-1 CSATTLLGLVSSYEQYF TGCAGTGCTACCACTTTGTTGGGACTCGTTAGCTCCTACGAGCAGTACTTC
TRBJ2-3 - - TRBV9 CASSAEVKATDTQYF TGTGCCAGCAGCGCGGAGGTTAAAGCGACAGATACGCAGTATTTT
TRBJ2-2 many - TRBV2 CASSYRTVTNTGELFF TGTGCCAGCAGTTACAGGACCGTTACGAACACCGGGGAGCTGTTTTTT
TRBJ2-3 many - TRBV28 CASSLFPSGTDTQYF TGTGCCAGCAGTTTATTTCCTAGCGGCACAGATACGCAGTATTTT
TRBJ2-7 few TRBD2 TRBV5-1 CASSFGGTQAEQYF TGCGCCAGCAGCTTCGGGGGGACCCAGGCCGAGCAGTACTTC
TRBJ1-2 - - TRBV3-1 CASSQGADGYGYTF TGTGCCAGCAGCCAGGGGGCAGATGGCTATGGCTACACCTTC
TRBJ2-7 many - TRBV15 CATLWWSGEQYF TGTGCCACTCTTTGGTGGTCAGGCGAGCAGTACTTC
TRBJ2-5 many - TRBV24-1 CATSPRGGTQYF TGTGCCACCAGCCCCCGAGGGGGGACCCAGTACTTC
TRBJ2-7 many - TRBV24-1 CATSDSWVGNEQYF TGTGCCACCAGTGATTCGTGGGTAGGGAACGAGCAGTACTTC
TRBJ2-7 many TRBD1 TRBV6-1 CASSMGQVYEQYF TGTGCCAGCAGTATGGGACAGGTCTACGAGCAGTACTTC
TRBJ2-7 many - TRBV11-2 CASSSPQGGGEQYF TGTGCCAGCAGCTCCCCACAGGGAGGAGGCGAGCAGTACTTC
TRBJ2-7 - - TRBV29-1 CSVTRGSDEQYF TGCAGCGTCACCAGAGGGAGCGACGAGCAGTACTTC
TRBJ1-1 few - TRBV7-9 CASSREAMNTEAFF TGTGCCAGCAGCAGGGAGGCCATGAACACTGAAGCTTTCTTT
TRBJ2-2 - TRBD2 TRBV2 CARGLAAPGELFF TGTGCCAGGGGACTAGCGGCCCCCGGGGAGCTGTTTTTT
TRBJ2-7 - - TRBV6-1 CASSEALAGLSSYEQYF TGTGCCAGCAGTGAAGCTTTAGCCGGGTTAAGCTCCTACGAGCAGTACTTC
TRBJ2-7 many TRBD2 TRBV6-2/TRBV6-3 CASSYASGTAYEQYF TGTGCCAGCAGTTATGCTAGCGGGACGGCCTACGAGCAGTACTTC
TRBJ2-1 many TRBD1 TRBV7-6 CASSSYRGFIHNEQFF TGTGCCAGCAGCTCCTACAGGGGGTTTATCCACAATGAGCAGTTCTTC
TRBJ2-7 once TRBD2 TRBV5-1 CASSLVRGAGEQYF TGCGCCAGCAGCTTGGTGCGGGGGGCAGGTGAGCAGTACTTC
TRBJ2-5 - - TRBV15 CATSRAQETQYF TGTGCCACCAGCAGAGCGCAAGAGACCCAGTACTTC
TRBJ2-7 many TRBD2 TRBV20-1 CSAQLAYEQYF TGCAGTGCTCAACTAGCGTACGAGCAGTACTTC
TRBJ2-7 many - TRBV7-3 CASSAGPLSYEQYF TGTGCCAGCAGCGCAGGACCCCTCTCCTACGAGCAGTACTTC
TRBJ1-2 - TRBD1 TRBV3-1 CASSQEGGGYTF TGTGCCAGCAGCCAAGAAGGGGGCGGCTACACCTTC
TRBJ2-2 many - TRBV18 CASSPPGSRGVGGELFF TGTGCCAGCTCACCACCGGGATCCCGGGGAGTCGGCGGGGAGCTGTTTTTT
TRBJ2-7 many TRBD1 TRBV7-9 CASSSLRGQEEQYF TGTGCCAGCAGCTCCCTGAGGGGACAGGAGGAGCAGTACTTC
TRBJ2-7 many - TRBV12-3/TRBV12-4 CASSLAPDSYYPYEQYF TGTGCCAGCAGTTTAGCCCCGGACAGCTATTACCCCTACGAGCAGTACTTC
TRBJ1-1 many - TRBV7-2 CASSPEMGMNTEAFF TGTGCCAGCAGCCCCGAGATGGGGATGAACACTGAAGCTTTCTTT
TRBJ2-7 few - TRBV5-1 CASRPGSGAYEQYF TGCGCCAGTAGGCCAGGGTCGGGTGCCTACGAGCAGTACTTC
TRBJ2-7 few - TRBV19 CASIPPGKKSYEQYF TGTGCCAGTATTCCTCCGGGAAAGAAGTCCTACGAGCAGTACTTC
TRBJ2-7 - - TRBV5-6 CASSLPTGSEQYF TGTGCCAGCAGCTTGCCGACAGGCTCCGAGCAGTACTTC
TRBJ1-6 - TRBD1 TRBV6-1 CASSTLGTGNLSPLHF TGTGCCAGCAGCACCCTAGGGACAGGCAATCTTTCACCCCTCCACTTT
TRBJ1-1 many - TRBV30 CAWKDTGIMNTEAFF TGTGCCTGGAAAGATACGGGGATAATGAACACTGAAGCTTTCTTT
TRBJ2-7 once - TRBV29-1 CSVEKGEQGGEQYF TGCAGCGTGGAAAAGGGAGAGCAGGGGGGCGAGCAGTACTTC